This T cell receptor (beta chain) was documented in a study of blood T cells in healthy people across ages. A second roughly 7 to 12 cycle PCR used barcoded and J-beta primers. TCRdb reanalysed the 5' RACE reads using MiXCR and keeps one entry per CDR3 protein. The sample includes about 720,000 distinct CDR3 sequences, just under 25% of them seen just once. These data were also filed under a second study, of T cells of mothers and their children. According to that study: More than 5 children and their three healthy Caucasian mothers were the donors. Thymic selection molds TCR recombination output in a comparable way in related and unrelated pairs.

Sequenced material: blood. This TCR came from a boy younger than 18 in good health.

The CDR3, as DNA: TGTGCCAGCAGTTTATGGAGACTAGCGGGGAACGAGGAGACCCAGTACTTC. This gives the protein CASSLWRLAGNEETQYF. The rearrangement joins TRBV12-3 or TRBV12-4 to TRBJ2-5, with TRBD2 identical over 11 bases. Trimming at V came to 2 bases and at J to 5 bases, leaving 10 bases not matched to a gene. The CDR3 spans 17 residues.